These 21 T cell receptor beta chains share one sample of origin, sequenced in a study of shared clonotypes between healthy human individuals. Sequencing used immunoSEQ multiplex PCR; TCRdb keeps in-frame clones, though not all of them. The sample includes roughly 1,100,000 clones, approximately 72% of them seen just once. The sequencing sample was made of memory CD4+ T cells sorted from blood. Specified subset: CD45RA-negative fraction. Receptor source: a man aged 18 to 29 in good health.

The chain links TRBV7-2 to TRBJ2-7, with D perhaps matching TRBD1 or TRBD2 (6 bases each). The CDR3 has 15 residues. Germline loops: CDR1 SGHTA, CDR2 FQGNSA. V lost 5 bases and J lost 1, with 15 bases in between. CDR3 amino acids: CASSLRGLPSYEQYF. The CDR3 DNA reads TGTGCCAGCAGCCTCAGGGGACTTCCTTCCTACGAGCAGTACTTC.

This clone was recorded at least ten times. The chain links TRBV4-1 to TRBJ2-3; possible D gene TRBD1, 7 bases. CDR3 length equals 14 residues. Germline CDR1 is MGHRA and CDR2 is YSYEKL. Trimming took off 4 bases at V and 7 bases at J, with 15 bases between the two ends. The CDR3 region has the DNA TGCGCCAGCAGCCGCGGGGACAGAGAAAATACGCAGTATTTT. Translating gives CASSRGDRENTQYF.

Concerning this clone itself: The junction departs from the called germline gene at one end, perhaps through a read error. The chain combines TRBV11-2 with TRBJ2-5; 7 nucleotides align to TRBD2. Germline V lookup: CDR1 SGHAT, CDR2 FQNNGV. The CDR3 loop spans 12 amino acids. The CDR3 loop is CASSSSGADEDF. In DNA, the CDR3 is TGTGCCAGCAGCTCGAGCGGGGCAGACGAGGACTTC. Full variable domain (rest looked up from reference TRBV11-2 and TRBJ2-5): EAGVAQSPRYKIIEKRQSVAFWCNPISGHATLYWYQQILGQGPKLLIQFQNNGVVDDSQLPKDRFSAERLKGVDSTLKIQPAKLEDSAVYLCASSSSGADEDFGPGTRLLVL.

The V gene is TRBV5-1, the J gene TRBJ2-7, with TRBD1 matching 10 bases. Germline CDR1 is SGHRS and CDR2 is YFSETQ. The CDR3 extends over 14 amino acids. Trimming at V came to 4 bases and at J to 3 bases, leaving 4 bases not matched to a gene. The CDR3 coding sequence is TGCGCCAGCAGCCTGTGGGACAGGGGCTACGAGCAGTACTTC. It yields the protein CASSLWDRGYEQYF. The full variable domain, rest sourced from reference TRBV5-1 and TRBJ2-7, is KAGVTQTPRYLIKTRGQQVTLSCSPISGHRSVSWYQQTPGQGLQFLFEYFSETQRNKGNFPGRFSGRQFSNSRSEMNVSTLELGDSALYLCASSLWDRGYEQYFGPGTRLTVT.

A remark on this clone: Additional DNA sequences in this sample encode the identical CDR3. The V gene is TRBV2, the J gene TRBJ1-3; TRBD1 matches at 10 bases. Germline CDR1 is SNHLY and CDR2 is FYNNEI. The junction had 1 base not matched to a gene; V was cut back by 5 bases and J by 3 bases. CDR3 size: 14 residues. CDR3 amino acids: CASSRDRGGNTIYF. The CDR3 DNA reads as TGTGCCAGCAGTAGGGACAGGGGTGGAAACACCATATATTTT.

V is TRBV27 and J is TRBJ2-7; TRBD1 aligns across 8 bases. The CDR3 contains 14 residues. Germline V gene lookup returns CDR1 MNHEY and CDR2 SMNVEV (reference sequence). V shed 6 bases and J 5 bases; nucleotides not matched to a gene: 9. The CDR3 sequence is CASRGDRGADEQYF. The CDR3 DNA follows: TGTGCCAGCAGGGGCGACAGGGGTGCGGACGAGCAGTACTTC.

V and J are TRBV28 and TRBJ2-3; the D gene is possibly TRBD1 (6 bases). The V gene's germline CDR1 is MDHEN and CDR2 SYDVKM. Trimming stripped 4 bases from V and 2 bases from J, with 10 bases between. CDR3 size: 14 residues. CDR3 in amino acids: CASSYGQHTDTQYF. DNA of the CDR3: TGTGCCAGCAGTTACGGACAGCACACAGATACGCAGTATTTT.

The rearrangement uses TRBV5-8 and TRBJ2-3, with TRBD2 matching over 7 bases. V trimming: 1 base; J trimming: 2 bases; junction bases outside the gene matches: 4. Germline V gene data show CDR1 as SGHTS and CDR2 as YDEGEE. The CDR3 contains 15 residues. CDR3 bases: TGTGCCAGCAGCTTGCGGGGGGACCTCACAGATACGCAGTATTTT. It is translated as CASSLRGDLTDTQYF.

As to this clone: Other DNA sequences of this sample code for an identical CDR3. The chain is built from TRBV18 and TRBJ2-2; the match to TRBD1 covers 8 bases. Germline V gene sequence: CDR1 KGHSH, CDR2 LQKENI. The CDR3 length is 15 residues. V gave up 5 bases and J gave up 0 bases; unmatched junction bases: 2. As DNA, the CDR3 is TGTGCCAGCTCAGGACAGGGAGCGAACACCGGGGAGCTGTTTTTT. This encodes CASSGQGANTGELFF.

The chain couples TRBV5-6 to TRBJ2-2, with 10 bases lining up with TRBD1. Germline trimming cut 4 bases from V and 4 bases from J; bases unmatched to any gene: 10. Germline loops: CDR1 SGHDT, CDR2 YYEEEE. The CDR3 contains 17 residues. In nucleotides, the CDR3 is TGTGCCAGCAGCCCGGATTTCCGGACAGGGGGCACCGGGGAGCTGTTTTTT. This encodes CASSPDFRTGGTGELFF.

The J gene is TRBJ1-2, the V gene TRBV6-6; possibly TRBD1 for D (6 bases). CDR3 length: 15 residues. Germline-derived CDR1 and CDR2 are MNHNY and SVGAGI (reference sequence). Deletions cut 2 bases from V and 6 bases from J, with 16 bases between. CDR3 in amino acids: CASSYTRQESNGYTF. DNA of the CDR3: TGTGCCAGCAGTTACACGAGACAGGAATCCAATGGCTACACCTTC.

J is TRBJ1-1 and V is TRBV15; D call uncertain. Trimming left V 4 bases short and J 8 bases short, with 11 bases between. The CDR3 has 12 amino acids. Germline V CDR1 and CDR2: LNHNV, YYDKDF (reference sequence). The CDR3 is CATSKRTGEAFF. CDR3 nucleotide sequence: TGTGCCACCAGCAAGAGGACTGGAGAAGCTTTCTTT.

V and J are TRBV6-1 and TRBJ2-1, with TRBD2 as a possible D gene (6 bases). V was cut by 4 bases and J by 3 bases, with 10 bases left in between. The CDR3 runs 14 residues. Germline assignment: CDR1 MNHNS and CDR2 SASEGT. In DNA, the CDR3 is TGTGCCAGCAGTGCCCGGACTAACTACAATGAGCAGTTCTTC. Amino acid sequence: CASSARTNYNEQFF.

On this clone itself: The identical CDR3 is also encoded by other nucleotide sequences in the sample. The chain carries TRBV5-1 and TRBJ2-3; the D gene is possibly TRBD1 (7 bases). Germline values: CDR1 SGHRS, CDR2 YFSETQ. The CDR3 is made up of 15 amino acids. The V and J ends lost 0 bases and 4 bases respectively, with 12 bases between them. For the CDR3, the DNA is TGCGCCAGCAGCTTGGAGCAGGGGGGTGCAGATACGCAGTATTTT. Protein product: CASSLEQGGADTQYF.

Details on this clone: The sample contains more than one DNA sequence encoding this CDR3. This chain joins TRBV6-1 and TRBJ2-3; D is ambiguous. The CDR3 sequence is 12 residues long. Germline CDR1 is MNHNS and CDR2 is SASEGT. V dropped 9 bases and J dropped 2 bases, with 9 bases sitting between them. The CDR3 spells CASRPSTDTQYF. DNA of the CDR3: TGTGCCAGTCGTCCCTCCACAGATACGCAGTATTTT.

This CDR3 is CASSPGIGTDTQYF. The CDR3 DNA follows: TGCGCCAGCAGTCCGGGAATAGGCACAGATACGCAGTATTTT. This chain joins TRBV5-1 and TRBJ2-3; weak D call: TRBD2 (5 bases). The CDR3 is 14 residues long. V lost 5 bases and J 1 base, leaving 11 bases between the germline ends. CDR1 and CDR2 (germline): SGHRS, YFSETQ.

The chain carries TRBV15 and TRBJ1-1, with D hard to call. CDR3 length equals 16 residues. Germline assignment: CDR1 LNHNV and CDR2 YYDKDF (reference sequence). Trimming took off 1 base at V and 3 bases at J, with 15 bases between the two ends. CDR3 sequence reads: CATSRARPVGYTEAFF. The DNA for the CDR3 is TGTGCCACCAGCAGAGCGCGACCGGTGGGGTACACTGAAGCTTTCTTT. Full variable domain (remainder filled in from reference TRBV15 and TRBJ1-1): DAMVIQNPRYQVTQFGKPVTLSCSQTLNHNVMYWYQQKSSQAPKLLFHYYDKDFNNEADTPDNFQSRRPNTSFCFLDIRSPGLGDTAMYLCATSRARPVGYTEAFFGQGTRLTVV.

The rearrangement links TRBV5-1 to TRBJ1-1, with D unresolved. Trimming left V 0 bases short and J 0 bases short, with 6 bases between. The germline CDR1 and CDR2 sequences are SGHRS and YFSETQ. The length of the CDR3 is 14 residues. For the CDR3, the DNA is TGCGCCAGCAGCTTGGCAATGATGAACACTGAAGCTTTCTTT. This encodes CASSLAMMNTEAFF.

This chain joins TRBV27 and TRBJ2-7; D is perhaps TRBD1 (5 bases). Germline CDR1 reads MNHEY; CDR2 reads SMNVEV (reference sequence). CDR3 length: 15 amino acids. The V gene lost 5 bases and the J gene lost 0 bases, with 14 bases spanning the gap. This CDR3 reads CASSPKSGISYEQYF. DNA of the CDR3: TGTGCCAGCAGTCCGAAATCAGGGATCTCCTACGAGCAGTACTTC.

The chain recombines TRBV2 with TRBJ2-3, with TRBD1 matching 9 bases. V lost 10 bases, J lost 4 bases, and 6 bases stayed unmatched. Germline values: CDR1 SNHLY, CDR2 FYNNEI. This CDR3 contains 13 residues. This CDR3 reads CATGQGRADTQYF. CDR3 DNA: TGTGCCACGGGACAGGGACGGGCAGATACGCAGTATTTT.

This rearrangement joins TRBV6-1 to TRBJ1-2; 11 bases map to TRBD1. After removal of 2 bases from V and 7 bases from J, the junction contained 12 bases not matched to a gene. The CDR3 covers 17 residues. Germline lookup yields CDR1 MNHNS and CDR2 SASEGT. The CDR3 DNA follows: TGTGCCAGCAGTGAACTAACCTCGGACAGGGGGCGGGTTGGCTACACCTTC. This gives the protein CASSELTSDRGRVGYTF.